These T cell receptor beta chains were read from a single sample in a study of CD4 T cells in relation to SARS-CoV-2 and coronaviruses. Only in-frame clones appear in the TCRdb table, and some are missing; sequencing was by immunoSEQ multiplex PCR. The sample records fewer than 25,000 clones, around three quarters being singletons. For these receptors, no antigen is known. The sample comprised CD4+ T cells from PBMCs, cultured in vitro. These receptors were taken from a human donor in good health. Both conserved end residues are part of each CDR3. D genes are given only for firm matches. Size is omitted from some rows. Given values are once, few, many or a class for expanded clones.

TRBD1,TRBV5-1,.,TRBJ2-1,CASRLDRGNEQFF,TGCGCCAGCAGACTGGACAGGGGAAATGAGCAGTTCTTC
.,TRBV5-1,once,TRBJ1-1,CASSLNGGTEAFF,TGCGCCAGCAGCTTGAACGGAGGCACTGAAGCTTTCTTT
.,TRBV6-6,.,TRBJ1-5,CASSAPPQPQHF,TGTGCCAGCAGCGCACCCCCCCAGCCCCAGCATTTT
.,TRBV4-1,.,TRBJ2-1,CASSQVGGLAKRNEQFF,TGCGCCAGCAGCCAAGTGGGCGGGCTAGCCAAACGAAATGAGCAGTTCTTC
.,TRBV7-2,.,TRBJ1-5,CASSPLVGFQPQHF,TGTGCCAGCAGCCCCTTGGTAGGTTTCCAGCCCCAGCATTTT
.,TRBV5-4,few,TRBJ2-7,CASSPGQTSNYEQYF,TGTGCCAGCAGCCCCGGACAGACTTCGAACTACGAGCAGTACTTC
.,TRBV27,.,TRBJ1-2,CASSTRPIYGYTF,TGTGCCAGCAGCACCCGACCGATCTATGGCTACACCTTC
.,TRBV12-5,.,TRBJ1-1,CASGLPTVGEYTEAFF,TGTGCTAGTGGTTTACCCACCGTGGGGGAGTACACTGAAGCTTTCTTT
TRBD1,TRBV6-6,few,TRBJ1-6,CASSSTGTENSPLHF,TGTGCCAGCAGTTCTACCGGGACAGAAAATTCACCCCTCCACTTT
.,TRBV2,.,TRBJ1-1,CASTLYTEAFF,TGTGCCAGCACCCTGTACACTGAAGCTTTCTTT
.,TRBV12-3/TRBV12-4,.,TRBJ1-1,CASSLGGEAFF,TGTGCCAGCAGTTTAGGCGGTGAAGCTTTCTTT
.,TRBV3-1/TRBV3-2,.,TRBJ1-1,CASSQERRNTEAFF,TGTGCCAGCAGCCAAGAACGGAGGAACACTGAAGCTTTCTTT
.,TRBV10-2,.,TRBJ2-1,CASSEAGYTYDEQFF,TGCGCCAGCAGTGAGGCAGGGTACACATACGATGAGCAGTTCTTC
.,TRBV7-8,.,TRBJ2-7,CASSLGPVAYEQYF,TGTGCCAGCAGCCTAGGGCCTGTCGCGTACGAGCAGTACTTC
.,TRBV19,.,TRBJ1-4,CASSSITTNEKLFF,TGTGCCAGTAGTTCCATTACAACTAATGAAAAACTGTTTTTT
.,TRBV5-1,.,TRBJ2-3,CASSLGTGTDTQYF,TGCGCCAGCAGCCTAGGGACGGGCACAGATACGCAGTATTTT
.,TRBV30,.,TRBJ2-7,CAWRERVSYEQYF,TGTGCCTGGAGGGAAAGGGTATCCTACGAGCAGTACTTC
TRBD1,TRBV27,.,TRBJ1-2,CASRRDRSLYGYTF,TGTGCCAGCAGACGGGACAGGAGCCTCTATGGCTACACCTTC
TRBD1,TRBV18,.,TRBJ1-5,CASSPGQGHQPQHF,TGTGCCAGCTCACCCGGACAGGGGCATCAGCCCCAGCATTTT
.,TRBV6-5,.,TRBJ2-5,CASSPPQGGETQYF,TGTGCCAGCAGTCCACCGCAGGGTGGGGAGACCCAGTACTTC
.,TRBV29-1,.,TRBJ2-7,CSVPGRQSYEQYF,TGCAGCGTCCCGGGACGGCAATCCTACGAGCAGTACTTC
.,TRBV12-3/TRBV12-4,few,TRBJ2-7,CASTGQDHEQYF,TGTGCCAGCACAGGGCAGGACCACGAGCAGTACTTC
TRBD1,TRBV20-1,.,TRBJ1-2,CSAQGAYGYTF,TGCAGTGCCCAGGGGGCCTATGGCTACACCTTC
.,TRBV5-1,.,TRBJ2-7,CASSNHYEQYF,TGCGCCAGCAGCAATCACTACGAGCAGTACTTC
.,TRBV14,.,TRBJ1-1,CASSQVMNTEAFF,TGTGCCAGCAGCCAAGTGATGAACACTGAAGCTTTCTTT
.,TRBV25-1,.,TRBJ2-7,CASSGGGLYEQYF,TGTGCCAGCAGTGGTGGGGGGCTCTACGAGCAGTACTTC
TRBD1,TRBV6-2/TRBV6-3,.,TRBJ2-3,CASSDNRGPDTQYF,TGTGCCAGCAGTGACAACAGGGGGCCAGATACGCAGTATTTT
.,TRBV7-2,.,TRBJ2-1,CASSPMSSYNEQFF,TGTGCCAGCAGCCCGATGAGCTCCTACAATGAGCAGTTCTTC
.,TRBV6-2/TRBV6-3,.,TRBJ1-3,CASSLDGSAGGNTIYF,TGTGCCAGCAGCCTAGACGGCTCCGCGGGAGGCAACACCATATATTTT
TRBD1,TRBV5-1,.,TRBJ1-6,CASSLEQAGGDSPLHF,TGCGCCAGCAGCTTGGAGCAGGCAGGGGGCGATTCACCCCTCCACTTT
.,TRBV5-1,.,TRBJ2-7,CASSRDTVYEQYF,TGCGCCAGCAGCAGGGACACAGTCTACGAGCAGTACTTC
.,TRBV27,.,TRBJ2-2,CAVAESYSGELFF,TGTGCCGTGGCAGAATCTTACAGCGGGGAGCTGTTTTTT
.,TRBV19,.,TRBJ1-5,CASSMSTSNQPQHF,TGTGCCAGTAGTATGAGTACGAGCAATCAGCCCCAGCATTTT
.,TRBV21-1,.,TRBJ2-7,CASSKGHTGGRRPSEQYF,TGTGCCAGCAGCAAGGGTCACACGGGGGGGCGCAGGCCGTCCGAGCAGTACTTC
.,TRBV18,.,TRBJ1-1,CASSPEDTEAFF,TGTGCCAGCTCACCGGAAGACACTGAAGCTTTCTTT
TRBD1,TRBV3-1/TRBV3-2,once,TRBJ1-2,CASSQVAGTGRSGYTF,TGTGCCAGCAGCCAAGTGGCCGGGACAGGCCGGAGTGGCTACACCTTC
TRBD2,TRBV19,.,TRBJ2-3,CASSRSSGTTDTQYF,TGTGCCAGTAGCCGCTCTAGCGGGACCACAGATACGCAGTATTTT
.,TRBV12-3/TRBV12-4,.,TRBJ2-1,CASSSATLAEQFF,TGTGCCAGCAGTTCCGCGACGCTAGCGGAGCAGTTCTTC
TRBD1,TRBV6-2/TRBV6-3,.,TRBJ2-2,CASSTGVSTGELFF,TGTGCCAGCAGTACAGGGGTTTCTACCGGGGAGCTGTTTTTT
.,TRBV10-3,once,TRBJ2-7,CAISEESLGSEQYF,TGTGCCATCAGTGAGGAGTCCCTAGGGTCCGAGCAGTACTTC
.,TRBV9,.,TRBJ1-3,CASSQGSGNTIYF,TGTGCCAGCAGCCAGGGGAGCGGAAACACCATATATTTT
.,TRBV29-1,.,TRBJ1-1,CSVPWENTEAFF,TGCAGCGTCCCCTGGGAGAACACTGAAGCTTTCTTT
.,TRBV30,.,TRBJ2-3,CAWSGGGADTQYF,TGTGCCTGGAGTGGGGGCGGTGCAGATACGCAGTATTTT
.,TRBV29-1,.,TRBJ1-1,CSVQPPLRRGTEAFF,TGCAGCGTTCAACCCCCCCTCAGAAGAGGCACTGAAGCTTTCTTT
TRBD1,TRBV19,.,TRBJ1-5,CASTDRGNQPQHF,TGTGCCAGTACGGACAGGGGGAATCAGCCCCAGCATTTT
.,TRBV12-3/TRBV12-4,.,TRBJ1-1,CASSPNGLLEAFF,TGTGCCAGCAGCCCCAACGGGTTATTGGAAGCTTTCTTT
.,TRBV6-2/TRBV6-3,.,TRBJ2-3,CASSNPPGGRTDTQYF,TGTGCCAGCAGTAACCCACCTGGCGGTCGCACAGATACGCAGTATTTT
.,TRBV23-1,.,TRBJ2-3,CASTIWGDTQYF,TGCGCCAGCACTATTTGGGGGGATACGCAGTATTTT
.,TRBV7-8,.,TRBJ2-2,CASSLVTANTGELFF,TGTGCCAGCAGCTTAGTGACAGCGAACACCGGGGAGCTGTTTTTT
.,TRBV25-1,.,TRBJ2-5,CASRTRGGQETQYF,TGTGCCAGCAGGACCCGGGGCGGCCAAGAGACCCAGTACTTC
.,TRBV25-1,few,TRBJ1-4,CASSEDTWGTNEKLFF,TGTGCCAGCAGTGAAGACACTTGGGGGACTAATGAAAAACTGTTTTTT
TRBD2,TRBV7-9,once,TRBJ2-3,CASSGGLSTDTQYF,TGTGCCTCGAGCGGGGGGTTGTCCACAGATACGCAGTATTTT